This entry describes one T cell receptor (beta chain). The antigen is unknown. Unmatched junction bases numbered 9, after V lost 5 bases and J lost 3 bases. The CDR3 extends over 16 amino acids. Amplification of TCR beta CDR3 regions was performed using RNA transcripts as template. The study used the HTBI primer set for a first-round RT-PCR of the TCR CDR3. TCRdb called the multiplex PCR reads again in MiXCR, with one record for every CDR3 protein. This repertoire shows 550,000 to 850,000 distinct CDR3 sequences, about 19% found once; its top ten account for around 15%. The source of the sample is a study of T cells in Graves' hyperthyroidism and ophthalmopathy. The wider study: Prior to any treatment, at the point of initial diagnosis, peripheral blood was collected. Study results and caveats: Most thyroid clonotypes that were expanded above 0.001 also turned up in blood. Model output signaled ophthalmopathy a median 6.5 months ahead of onset.

Over 9 ml of fresh peripheral blood supplied the PBMCs. The chain combines TRBV12-3 or TRBV12-4 with TRBJ2-3; TRBD1 agrees at 9 bases. The sequenced material came from blood. The source is a woman aged 45 to 65 with Graves' hyperthyroidism that later progressed to Graves' ophthalmopathy. In DNA, the CDR3 is TGTGCCAGCAGTGTACAGGGGGCGATCCCTACAGATACGCAGTATTTT. It yields the protein CASSVQGAIPTDTQYF.